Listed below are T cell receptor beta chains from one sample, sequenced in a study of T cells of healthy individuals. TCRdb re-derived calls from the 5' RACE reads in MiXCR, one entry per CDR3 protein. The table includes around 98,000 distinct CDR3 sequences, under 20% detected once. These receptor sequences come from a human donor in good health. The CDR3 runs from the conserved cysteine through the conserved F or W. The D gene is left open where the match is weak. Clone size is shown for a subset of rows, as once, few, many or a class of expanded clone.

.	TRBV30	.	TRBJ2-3	TGTGCCTGGAGTCTTTATTCGGCAGATACGCAGTATTTT	CAWSLYSADTQYF
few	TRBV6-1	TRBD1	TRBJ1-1	TGTGCCAGCAAACCCAGACAGGGGGGCGCTGAAGCTTTCTTT	CASKPRQGGAEAFF
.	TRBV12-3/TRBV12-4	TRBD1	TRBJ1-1	TGTGCCAGCAGTTCTCACCTCCCGGGCCGGGCAGGGGGCGACACTGAAGCTTTCTTT	CASSSHLPGRAGGDTEAFF
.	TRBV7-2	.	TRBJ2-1	TGTGCCAGCAGCTTAGTCGCCTGGGGTAATGAGCAGTTCTTC	CASSLVAWGNEQFF
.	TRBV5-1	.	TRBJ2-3	TGCGCCAGCAGCGGCGCGGGGACAGGCACAGATACGCAGTATTTT	CASSGAGTGTDTQYF
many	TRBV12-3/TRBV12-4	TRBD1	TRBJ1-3	TGTGCCAGCAGTTTGGCCGGGACAGTCCTCTCTGGAAACACCATATATTTT	CASSLAGTVLSGNTIYF
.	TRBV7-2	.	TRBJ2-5	TGTGCCAGCAGCCCTCCCTCTCAAAAAGAGACCCAGTACTTC	CASSPPSQKETQYF
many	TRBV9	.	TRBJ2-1	TGTGCCAGCAGCGTAGTTGGGCAGGTCGAGCAGTTCTTC	CASSVVGQVEQFF
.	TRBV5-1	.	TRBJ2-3	TGCGCCAGCAGCTGGGGTAGCGAGAGATCAGATACGCAGTATTTT	CASSWGSERSDTQYF
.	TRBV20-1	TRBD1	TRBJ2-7	TGCAGTGCTAGTCAGGGGGCGCTGAACGAGCAGTACTTC	CSASQGALNEQYF
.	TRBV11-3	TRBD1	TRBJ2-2	TGTGCCAGCAGCCCTTACAGGGGGGCCACCGGGGAGCTGTTTTTT	CASSPYRGATGELFF
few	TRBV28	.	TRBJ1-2	TGTGCCAGCGCCGTTACCGGGACACACTATGGCTACACCTTC	CASAVTGTHYGYTF
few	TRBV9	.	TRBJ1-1	TGTGCCAGCAGCGTTGGACGGCTGAACACTGAAGCTTTCTTT	CASSVGRLNTEAFF
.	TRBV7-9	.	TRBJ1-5	TGTGCCAGCAGCTTAGAGGGGATCAATCAGCCCCAGCATTTT	CASSLEGINQPQHF
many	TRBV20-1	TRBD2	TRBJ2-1	TGCAGTGCCTATGGTACGAGCGGGATTAGCAATGAGCAGTTCTTC	CSAYGTSGISNEQFF
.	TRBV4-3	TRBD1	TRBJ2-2	TGCGCCAGCAGCCGAGGGCCGGGACAGGGGAACACCGGGGAGCTGTTTTTT	CASSRGPGQGNTGELFF
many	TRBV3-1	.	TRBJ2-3	TGTGCCAGCAGCCGTACTATGCTTCGGGACACAGATACGCAGTATTTT	CASSRTMLRDTDTQYF
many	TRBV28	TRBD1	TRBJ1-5	TGTGCCAGCAGTTTGACAGGGGGCGCCTATCAGCCCCAGCATTTT	CASSLTGGAYQPQHF
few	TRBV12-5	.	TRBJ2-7	TGTGCTAGTGGTTGGGACAACTACGAGCAGTACTTC	CASGWDNYEQYF
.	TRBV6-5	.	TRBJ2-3	TGTGCCAGCAGTTACTCTTGGCGGAGAGAAGGCACAGATACGCAGAATTTT	CASSYSWRREGTDTQNF